This TCR beta chain originates from a study of blood T cell repertoires in COVID-19. On this clone itself: This sample includes further DNA sequences coding for the same CDR3.

The CDR3 length is 14 residues. Per germline, CDR1 SGDLS and CDR2 YYNGEE. Trimming removed 0 bases at V and 0 bases at J, with 6 bases between. Produced via immunoSEQ multiplex PCR; TCRdb's table is partial and in-frame only. The sample records a few hundred thousand clones, about 89% being singletons. The clonotype originates from a man between 25 and 39 years old with acute or convalescent COVID-19. The chain is built from TRBV9 and TRBJ1-1; D is unresolved. The specimen sequenced was peripheral blood. The CDR3 is CASSVEAMNTEAFF. The CDR3 DNA follows: TGTGCCAGCAGCGTAGAAGCGATGAACACTGAAGCTTTCTTT.